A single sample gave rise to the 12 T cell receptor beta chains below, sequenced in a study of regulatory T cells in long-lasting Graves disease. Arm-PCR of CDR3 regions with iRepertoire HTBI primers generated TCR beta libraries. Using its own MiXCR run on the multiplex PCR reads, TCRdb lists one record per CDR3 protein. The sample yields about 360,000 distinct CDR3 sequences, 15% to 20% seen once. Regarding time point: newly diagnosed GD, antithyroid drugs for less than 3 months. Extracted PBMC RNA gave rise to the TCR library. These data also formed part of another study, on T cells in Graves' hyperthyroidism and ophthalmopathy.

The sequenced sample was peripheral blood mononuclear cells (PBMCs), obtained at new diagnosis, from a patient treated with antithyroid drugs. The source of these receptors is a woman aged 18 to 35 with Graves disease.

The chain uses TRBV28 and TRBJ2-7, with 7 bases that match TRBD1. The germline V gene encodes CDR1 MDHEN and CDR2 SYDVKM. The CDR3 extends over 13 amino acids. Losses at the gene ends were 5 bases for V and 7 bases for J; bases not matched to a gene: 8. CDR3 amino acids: CASSEYTGEEQYF. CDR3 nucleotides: TGTGCCAGCAGTGAATACACAGGGGAAGAGCAGTACTTC. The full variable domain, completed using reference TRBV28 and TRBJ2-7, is DVKVTQSSRYLVKRTGEKVFLECVQDMDHENMFWYRQDPGLGLRLIYFSYDVKMKEKGDIPEGYSVSREKKERFSLILESASTNQTSMYLCASSEYTGEEQYFGPGTRLTVT.

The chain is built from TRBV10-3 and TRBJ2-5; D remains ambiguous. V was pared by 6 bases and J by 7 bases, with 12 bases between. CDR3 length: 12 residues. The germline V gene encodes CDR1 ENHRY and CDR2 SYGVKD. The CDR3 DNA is TGTGCCATCAGGACCGAGGTGGGGACCCAGTACTTC. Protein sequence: CAIRTEVGTQYF.

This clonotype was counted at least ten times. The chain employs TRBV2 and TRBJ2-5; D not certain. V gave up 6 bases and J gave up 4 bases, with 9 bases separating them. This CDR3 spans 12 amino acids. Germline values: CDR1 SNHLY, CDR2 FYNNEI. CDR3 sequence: CASSAVGETQYF. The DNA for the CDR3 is TGTGCCAGCAGCGCGGTGGGAGAGACCCAGTACTTC. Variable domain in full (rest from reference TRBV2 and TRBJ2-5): EPEVTQTPSHQVTQMGQEVILRCVPISNHLYFYWYRQILGQKVEFLVSFYNNEISEKSEIFDDQFSVERPDGSNFTLKIRSTKLEDSAMYFCASSAVGETQYFGPGTRLLVL.

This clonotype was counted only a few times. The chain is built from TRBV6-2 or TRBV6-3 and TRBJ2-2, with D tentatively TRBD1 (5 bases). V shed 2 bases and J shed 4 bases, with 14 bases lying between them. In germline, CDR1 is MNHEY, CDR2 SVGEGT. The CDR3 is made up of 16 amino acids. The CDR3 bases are TGTGCCAGCAGTTACGTCAGGGCCCGAGGCACCGGGGAGCTGTTTTTT. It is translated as CASSYVRARGTGELFF.

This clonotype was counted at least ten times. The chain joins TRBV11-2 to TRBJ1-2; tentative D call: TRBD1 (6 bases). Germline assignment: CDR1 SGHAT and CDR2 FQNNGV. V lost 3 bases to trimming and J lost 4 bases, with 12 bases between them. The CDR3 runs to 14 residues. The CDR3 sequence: CASSFGGHGYGYTF. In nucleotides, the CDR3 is TGTGCCAGCAGCTTCGGGGGGCACGGCTATGGCTACACCTTC.

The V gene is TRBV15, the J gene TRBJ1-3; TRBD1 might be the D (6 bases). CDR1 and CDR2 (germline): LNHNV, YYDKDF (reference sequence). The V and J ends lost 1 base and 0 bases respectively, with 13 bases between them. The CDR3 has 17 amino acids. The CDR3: CATSRGVTGSSGNTIYF. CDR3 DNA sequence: TGTGCCACCAGCAGAGGTGTTACAGGGAGCTCTGGAAACACCATATATTTT.

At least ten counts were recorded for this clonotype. CDR3 protein: CASSLAGGKNIQYF. CDR3 DNA: TGTGCCAGCAGCTTAGCGGGGGGCAAAAACATTCAGTACTTC. V is TRBV7-2 and J is TRBJ2-4, with D possibly TRBD2 on 6 matching bases. V gave up 0 bases and J gave up 3 bases, with 6 bases separating them. The CDR3 contains 14 residues. CDR1 is SGHTA and CDR2 is FQGNSA in the germline V gene.

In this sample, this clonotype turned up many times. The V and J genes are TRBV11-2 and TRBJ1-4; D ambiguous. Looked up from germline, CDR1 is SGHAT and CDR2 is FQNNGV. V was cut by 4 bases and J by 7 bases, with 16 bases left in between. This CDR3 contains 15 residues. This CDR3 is CASSSTRAGGEKLFF. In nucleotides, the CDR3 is TGTGCCAGCAGCTCCACGAGGGCAGGAGGTGAAAAACTGTTTTTT.

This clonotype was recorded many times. CDR3 DNA sequence: TGTGCCAGCAGCTTAGGAAATGGGCTACAAGCTGAAGCTTTCTTT. This encodes CASSLGNGLQAEAFF. The rearrangement links TRBV5-4 to TRBJ1-1; unclear D gene. The CDR3 is made up of 15 amino acids. Trimming pared 2 bases from V and 6 bases from J, leaving 17 bases between. Germline loops: CDR1 SGHNT, CDR2 YYREEE (reference sequence).

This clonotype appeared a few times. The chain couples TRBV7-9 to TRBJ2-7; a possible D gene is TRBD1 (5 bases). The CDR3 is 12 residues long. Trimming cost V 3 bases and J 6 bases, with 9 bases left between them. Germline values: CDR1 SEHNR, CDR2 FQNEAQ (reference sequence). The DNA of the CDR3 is TGTGCCAGCAGCTTTTTTCAGGGCGAGCAGTACTTC. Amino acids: CASSFFQGEQYF.

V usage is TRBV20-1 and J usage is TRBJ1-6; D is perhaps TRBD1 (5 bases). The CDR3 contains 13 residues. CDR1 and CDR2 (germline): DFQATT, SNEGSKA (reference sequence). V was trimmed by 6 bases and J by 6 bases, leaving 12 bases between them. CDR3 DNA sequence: TGCAGTGCCCATAGGGGTCTTAATTCACCCCTCCACTTT. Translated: CSAHRGLNSPLHF.

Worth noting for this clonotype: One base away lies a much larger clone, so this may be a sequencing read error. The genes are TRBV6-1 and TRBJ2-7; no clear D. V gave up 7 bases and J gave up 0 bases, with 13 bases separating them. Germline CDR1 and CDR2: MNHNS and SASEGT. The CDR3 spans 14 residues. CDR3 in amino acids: CASTKSDLSYEQYF. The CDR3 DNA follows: TGTGCCAGCACTAAAAGCGATCTCTCCTACGAGCAGTACTTC.